These 23 T cell receptor beta chains came from one sample sequenced in a study of T cell responses to AZD1222 COVID-19 vaccine. Repertoires were generated with immunoSEQ multiplex PCR, while TCRdb's copy carries only in-frame clones and drops some. Altogether approximately 120,000 clones are present, 88% being singletons, with the ten largest covering 4% to 5.5%. The input for sequencing was peripheral blood, taken on day 0 of AZD1222 vaccination. These receptors came from an adult in good health.

This chain uses TRBV28 with TRBJ1-2; D may be TRBD1 (5 bases). The V and J ends lost 2 bases and 4 bases respectively, with 11 bases between them. CDR3 length: 14 amino acids. Germline V gene sequence: CDR1 MDHEN, CDR2 SYDVKM. The CDR3 reads CASSLGGSGYGYTF. CDR3 bases: TGTGCCAGCAGTTTAGGGGGTTCGGGCTATGGCTACACCTTC.

This chain connects TRBV11-1 to TRBJ1-1, with D maybe TRBD1 (6 bases). CDR3 length: 13 amino acids. The V end lost 7 bases, the J end lost 4 bases, and 13 bases lay between the germline ends. The germline V gene encodes CDR1 SGHAT and CDR2 FQDESV (reference sequence). The CDR3 region has the DNA TGTGCCAGCAAGGGGGGGGTCAGCACTGAAGCTTTCTTT. Translating it yields CASKGGVSTEAFF.

This chain uses TRBV9 with TRBJ2-3; TRBD2 agrees at 8 bases. CDR1 and CDR2 (germline): SGDLS, YYNGEE. The trim removed 3 bases at V and 2 bases at J, leaving 5 bases unmatched. This CDR3 comprises 15 residues. The DNA for the CDR3 is TGTGCCAGCAGCGAGGCTAGCGGGTACACAGATACGCAGTATTTT. Its protein is CASSEASGYTDTQYF.

This clone was counted once. The sample has other DNA sequences that encode this CDR3 too. V is TRBV29-1 and J is TRBJ1-1; D gene uncertain. V was cut by 3 bases and J by 4 bases, with 3 bases left in between. The length of the CDR3 is 10 residues. CDR1 is SQVTM, CDR2 ANQGSEA, per germline. The CDR3 DNA follows: TGCAGCGTTGAGAGCACTGAAGCTTTCTTT. This translates into CSVESTEAFF.

The V and J genes are TRBV10-3 and TRBJ2-3; D gene uncertain. The V end lost 5 bases, the J end lost 2 bases, and 5 bases lay between the germline ends. CDR3 length equals 12 residues. Germline CDR1 and CDR2: ENHRY and SYGVKD. This CDR3 is CAISRNTDTQYF. The CDR3 DNA follows: TGTGCCATCAGTAGGAACACAGATACGCAGTATTTT.

The chain recombines TRBV5-1 with TRBJ2-7, with TRBD2 identical over 9 bases. CDR1 is SGHRS and CDR2 is YFSETQ in the germline V gene. CDR3 length: 15 amino acids. The J segment lost 2 bases and the V segment lost 0 bases, leaving 3 bases of the junction unmatched. As DNA, the CDR3 is TGCGCCAGCAGCTTGGGACTAGCGGAAACCTACGAGCAGTACTTC. Translated, it gives CASSLGLAETYEQYF.

The rearrangement links TRBV4-3 to TRBJ1-2, with D possibly being TRBD1 (5 bases). The CDR3 consists of 14 residues. V lost 4 bases, J lost 4 bases, and 13 bases lay in between. The germline gives CDR1 LGHNA, CDR2 YSLEER. This CDR3 reads CASSRVGGVYGYTF. The CDR3 DNA reads TGCGCCAGCAGCCGCGTGGGGGGAGTCTATGGCTACACCTTC.

This sequence joins TRBV19 and TRBJ2-2, with D perhaps TRBD1 or TRBD2 (6 bases each). This CDR3 is 14 amino acids long. V was trimmed by 6 bases and J by 2 bases, leaving 10 bases between them. CDR1 is LNHDA, CDR2 SQIVND, per germline (reference sequence). The CDR3 region is CASRGGRNTGELFF. The CDR3 coding sequence is TGTGCCAGTAGGGGGGGCAGAAACACCGGGGAGCTGTTTTTT.

V gene TRBV28 combines with J gene TRBJ1-2; TRBD1 is a possible D gene (5 bases). Germline V gives CDR1 MDHEN, CDR2 SYDVKM. CDR3 length: 15 residues. The V and J ends lost 4 bases and 5 bases respectively, with 17 bases between them. CDR3 protein: CASSSPRGPFYGYTF. DNA of the CDR3: TGTGCCAGCAGTTCCCCAAGGGGCCCCTTTTATGGCTACACCTTC.

The chain carries TRBV29-1 and TRBJ1-1, with TRBD1 matching over 8 bases. This CDR3 is built from 12 residues. The V gene's germline CDR1 is SQVTM and CDR2 ANQGSEA. With V trimmed by 4 bases and J by 5 bases, 3 bases remained unmatched. CDR3 DNA: TGCAGCGTTGGGACAGGGAGGACTGAAGCTTTCTTT. Translation gives CSVGTGRTEAFF.

The gene calls are TRBV10-3 and TRBJ1-2; D is ambiguous. V was trimmed by 3 bases and J by 5 bases, leaving 16 bases between them. Germline CDR1 and CDR2: ENHRY and SYGVKD. This CDR3 has 15 amino acids. The CDR3 nucleotides are TGTGCCATCAGTGAATGGTTCCAAGGAGGGTATGGCTACACCTTC. Protein: CAISEWFQGGYGYTF.

The rearrangement uses TRBV12-3 or TRBV12-4 and TRBJ2-1; D is ambiguous. CDR3 length: 13 residues. V lost 5 bases to trimming and J lost 7 bases, with 12 bases between them. For the CDR3, the DNA is TGTGCCAGCAGTGGGCTGCGAGCAAATGAGCAGTTCTTC. Its protein product is CASSGLRANEQFF.

The chain recombines TRBV28 with TRBJ1-1; 8 bases align to TRBD1. The CDR3 has 12 residues. CDR1 and CDR2 (germline): MDHEN, SYDVKM. Germline trimming cut 6 bases from V and 8 bases from J; bases unmatched to any gene: 5. The CDR3 loop reads CASSGQGPEAFF. Here the CDR3 DNA reads TGTGCCAGCAGCGGACAGGGACCCGAAGCTTTCTTT.

V gene TRBV5-1 combines with J gene TRBJ2-2, with D unresolved. V lost 0 bases, J lost 5 bases, and 8 bases lay in between. This CDR3 has 14 residues. The germline gives CDR1 SGHRS, CDR2 YFSETQ. CDR3 amino acids: CASSLALGTGELFF. DNA of the CDR3: TGCGCCAGCAGCTTGGCCTTGGGGACCGGGGAGCTGTTTTTT.

This clone showed up just once. The chain links TRBV5-1 to TRBJ2-3; D is possibly TRBD2 (7 bases). Germline V gene lookup returns CDR1 SGHRS and CDR2 YFSETQ. With 0 bases removed from V and 6 bases from J, the gap between germline ends came to 14 bases. CDR3 size: 15 residues. This CDR3 reads CASSLDGGARDTQYF. The CDR3 DNA reads TGCGCCAGCAGCTTGGATGGGGGGGCCAGGGATACGCAGTATTTT.

The rearrangement uses TRBV24-1 and TRBJ2-1, with 9 nucleotides matching TRBD2. CDR3 length equals 19 residues. V lost 5 bases and J lost 2; bases outside the gene matches: 15. Looked up from germline, CDR1 is KGHDR and CDR2 is SFDVKD. The CDR3 is CATSASFNVAGEPYNEQFF. The CDR3 region has the DNA TGTGCCACCAGTGCCTCCTTTAATGTAGCGGGAGAACCCTACAATGAGCAGTTCTTC.

This rearrangement joins TRBV19 to TRBJ2-7; 8 nucleotides line up with TRBD1. The CDR3 has 13 amino acids. With V trimmed by 3 bases and J by 3 bases, 1 base remained unmatched. CDR1 LNHDA and CDR2 SQIVND come from the germline V gene (reference sequence). The chain's CDR3 is CASSIDRGYEQYF. For the CDR3, the DNA is TGTGCCAGTAGTATTGACAGGGGCTACGAGCAGTACTTC.

The V call is TRBV12-5, the J call TRBJ2-5, with TRBD2 matching 14 bases. Trimming at V came to 5 bases and at J to 2 bases, leaving 4 bases not matched to a gene. Germline V gene sequence: CDR1 LGHNT, CDR2 FRNRAP. The CDR3 sequence is 16 residues long. CDR3 sequence reads: CASGPGLAGAQETQYF. The CDR3 coding sequence is TGTGCTAGTGGTCCGGGACTAGCGGGGGCACAAGAGACCCAGTACTTC.

The J gene is TRBJ1-3, the V gene TRBV28, with a weak D call TRBD1 (6 bases). The CDR3 is 16 amino acids. CDR1 and CDR2 from the germline V gene are MDHEN and SYDVKM. V was trimmed by 3 bases and J by 1 base, leaving 13 bases between them. In nucleotides, the CDR3 is TGTGCCAGCAGTTTGGGGGCAGGCTGGTCTGGAAACACCATATATTTT. Translation: CASSLGAGWSGNTIYF.

This clone has only a few counts. This chain uses TRBV12-3 or TRBV12-4 with TRBJ2-5; 7 nucleotides match TRBD2. The CDR3 consists of 12 residues. V dropped 4 bases and J dropped 6; count of bases not matched to a gene: 2. CDR3 region: CASSWEGKTQYF. The CDR3, as DNA: TGTGCCAGCAGTTGGGAGGGAAAGACCCAGTACTTC.

J is TRBJ2-1 and V is TRBV6-6, with 8 bases lining up with TRBD2. CDR1 and CDR2 (germline): MNHNY, SVGAGI (reference sequence). The V gene end was trimmed by 0 bases and the J gene end by 6 bases; junction bases not matched to a gene: 1. The CDR3 loop spans 14 amino acids. The CDR3 coding sequence is TGTGCCAGCAGTTACTCGCGGGGGGCCAATGAGCAGTTCTTC. This translates into CASSYSRGANEQFF.

This clone has just a few counts. V is TRBV7-3 and J is TRBJ1-2; D possibly corresponds to TRBD1 (6 bases). Trimming cost V 1 base and J 8 bases, with 20 bases left between them. The CDR3 is made up of 16 amino acids. In germline, CDR1 is SGHTA, CDR2 FQGTGA. Here the CDR3 DNA reads TGTGCCAGCAGCTTAAAAGGGGGGGATTTAAGCGGAGGCTACACCTTC. This translates into CASSLKGGDLSGGYTF.

This chain joins TRBV19 and TRBJ2-7, with 8 bases identical to TRBD1. Per the germline V gene, CDR1 is LNHDA and CDR2 is SQIVND (reference sequence). The length of the CDR3 is 15 residues. The J segment lost 4 bases and the V segment lost 3 bases, leaving 8 bases of the junction unmatched. Written as DNA, the CDR3 is TGTGCCAGTAGTATGTCATCCAGGGGGCCTTACGAGCAGTACTTC. Protein: CASSMSSRGPYEQYF.